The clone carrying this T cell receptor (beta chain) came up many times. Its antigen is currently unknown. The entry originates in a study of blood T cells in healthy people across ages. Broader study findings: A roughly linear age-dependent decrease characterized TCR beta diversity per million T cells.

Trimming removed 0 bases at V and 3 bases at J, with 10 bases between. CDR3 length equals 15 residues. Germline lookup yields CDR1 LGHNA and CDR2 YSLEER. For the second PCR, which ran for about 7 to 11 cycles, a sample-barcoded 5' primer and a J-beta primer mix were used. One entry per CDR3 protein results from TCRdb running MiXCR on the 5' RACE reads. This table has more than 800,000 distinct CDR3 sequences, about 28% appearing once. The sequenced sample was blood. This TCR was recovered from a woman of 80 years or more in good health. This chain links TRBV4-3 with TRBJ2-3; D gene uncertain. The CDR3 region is CASSQDRLETDTQYF. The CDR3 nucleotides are TGCGCCAGCAGCCAAGATCGGCTAGAAACAGATACGCAGTATTTT.